This note documents a single TCR beta chain sequence. Authors' analysis steps: Nucleated cell counts were estimated from reference gene primer amplification. Sequenced by immunoSEQ multiplex PCR; TCRdb stores in-frame clones only, minus some. V, J and clone size reflect that table, while D and trimming were determined from the DNA. The repertoire holds about 40,000 clones, roughly four fifths seen once, with around 2.5% in the top ten. The data originate from a study of blood T cell repertoires in COVID-19. Across the whole study: Acute-phase and convalescent COVID-19 samples originated in the United States, Italy and Spain. Sources were T cells, B-cell-depleted T cells, or PBMCs; the material itself was cDNA or gDNA.

CDR3 length equals 17 residues. Germline CDR1 is SGHRS and CDR2 is YFSETQ. Trimming cost V 5 bases and J 0 bases; bases outside gene matches: 12. The material sequenced was peripheral blood. V gene TRBV5-1 combines with J gene TRBJ2-3; 7 positions agree with TRBD2. This TCR was sampled from an older woman with acute or convalescent COVID-19. The CDR3 DNA reads TGCGCCAGCAGTCCCCAGCGGGGATTAACTAGCACAGATACGCAGTATTTT. Its translation: CASSPQRGLTSTDTQYF.